Given below is one TCR beta chain in context. Its target is unknown. The record originates from a study of a mutant IDH1 vaccine in newly diagnosed glioma. TCRdb's copy holds only in-frame clones and misses some; the assay was immunoSEQ multiplex PCR. This sample has tens of thousands of clones, with less than 90% found just once. Time point given: week 35, safety follow-up. Vaccine doses each comprised 300 ug of mutant IDH1 20-mer peptide, with topical imiquimod. The length of the CDR3 is 15 residues. CDR1 and CDR2 from the germline V gene are SGHRS and YFSETQ. The V gene lost 3 bases and the J gene lost 3 bases, with 15 bases spanning the gap.

The specimen comprised PBMCs, sampled from a glioma patient whose treatment included an IDH1 peptide vaccine. The rearrangement links TRBV5-1 to TRBJ1-2, with D perhaps TRBD1 (6 bases). The clonotype was recovered from a man younger than 30 with glioma. CDR3 coding DNA: TGCGCCAGCAGCTCTCGGACAGACCCGGACTATGGCTACACCTTC. Its translation is CASSSRTDPDYGYTF.